This T cell receptor (beta chain) emerged from a study of Graves' ophthalmopathy and Graves' hyperthyroidism. The table lists this clonotype with a count of one. Amplification from RNA transcripts yielded the TCR beta CDR3 regions. Investigators did first-round RT-PCR with HTBI primers, then second-round multiplex PCR. In TCRdb, the multiplex PCR reads were re-called with MiXCR into one record per CDR3 protein. The data show 150,000 to 200,000 distinct CDR3 sequences, under 45% seen once. The CDR3 spans 13 residues. V was clipped by 6 bases and J by 5 bases, with 13 bases between them. CDR1 MNHNS and CDR2 SASEGT come from the germline V gene.

Sequencing input: peripheral blood. The V and J genes are TRBV6-1 and TRBJ2-5; D is possibly TRBD1 (6 bases). The receptor comes from a man younger than 40 with Graves' ophthalmopathy. The CDR3 protein is CASRDHRVETQYF. The CDR3 nucleotides read TGTGCCAGCAGGGATCACAGGGTGGAGACCCAGTACTTC.